The 24 T cell receptor beta chains listed next were all sequenced from one sample in a study of CD8 T cells in Susac syndrome. The authors reverse transcribed roughly 0.5 to 1 ug RNA with random hexamers. In TCRdb, the immunoSEQ multiplex PCR reads were re-called with MiXCR into one record per CDR3 protein. Of over 100,000 distinct CDR3 sequences in the sample, 96% were seen once. The specimen was CD4+ T cells from PBMCs. The source of these receptors is a human donor with Susac syndrome.

The J gene is TRBJ2-2, the V gene TRBV24-1; D gene unclear. Germline V gives CDR1 KGHDR, CDR2 SFDVKD. V lost 7 bases and J lost 3, with 5 bases in between. The CDR3 covers 12 residues. The DNA for the CDR3 is TGTGCCACCAGGGGGTACACCGGGGAGCTGTTTTTT. Amino acids: CATRGYTGELFF.

The genes are TRBV29-1 and TRBJ2-7, with D unclear. V shed 4 bases and J shed 4 bases, with 14 bases lying between them. CDR3 length equals 13 residues. Germline CDR1 is SQVTM and CDR2 is ANQGSEA. The chain's CDR3 is CSVGRVLGYEQYF. DNA of the CDR3: TGCAGCGTTGGCCGTGTTCTCGGGTACGAGCAGTACTTC.

This chain's CDR3 is CASSLTTGSGKNIQYF. The CDR3 region has the DNA TGTGCCAGCAGCCTGACGACAGGGTCGGGCAAAAACATTCAGTACTTC. This chain uses TRBV14 with TRBJ2-4, with 7 positions matching TRBD1. The CDR3 is made up of 16 amino acids. The V segment lost 4 bases and the J segment 3 bases; nucleotides outside the gene matches: 9. Germline CDR1 is SGHDN and CDR2 is FVKESK.

CDR3 sequence: CASSHTGTGLKPFF. CDR3 DNA sequence: TGCGCCAGCAGCCACACCGGGACAGGGTTGAAACCTTTCTTT. This chain links TRBV4-3 with TRBJ1-1; 9 nucleotides agree with TRBD1. This CDR3 is 14 amino acids long. Trimming at V came to 3 bases and at J to 12 bases, leaving 11 bases not matched to a gene. Germline V CDR1 and CDR2: LGHNA, YSLEER.

This chain joins TRBV12-3 or TRBV12-4 and TRBJ1-2; D may be TRBD1 (5 bases). The CDR3 covers 13 residues. Trimming stripped 5 bases from V and 2 bases from J, with 9 bases between. CDR3 loop: CASSQQENYGYTF. The CDR3 DNA reads TGTGCCAGCAGTCAACAGGAAAACTATGGCTACACCTTC.

The V call is TRBV20-1, the J call TRBJ2-5; 10 nucleotides align to TRBD1. Germline loops: CDR1 DFQATT, CDR2 SNEGSKA (reference sequence). The V segment lost 3 bases and the J segment 2 bases; nucleotides outside the gene matches: 3. CDR3 length: 14 amino acids. As DNA, the CDR3 is TGCAGTGCTAGGGTGGGACAGGGGCAAGAGACCCAGTACTTC. This encodes CSARVGQGQETQYF.

The chain is built from TRBV9 and TRBJ2-7; the D call may be TRBD1 or TRBD2 (5 bases each). The CDR3 is 15 residues long. V dropped 4 bases and J dropped 3 bases, with 17 bases sitting between them. Germline V gene lookup returns CDR1 SGDLS and CDR2 YYNGEE. The CDR3 DNA reads as TGTGCCAGCAGCCCAGAGGGGCGACCTCTCTACGAGCAGTACTTC. It is translated as CASSPEGRPLYEQYF.

The V call is TRBV12-3 or TRBV12-4, the J call TRBJ1-2; 7 nucleotides line up with TRBD1. The ends lost 3 bases at V and 0 bases at J; junction bases unmatched: 4. This CDR3 contains 15 residues. The CDR3 DNA reads as TGTGCCAGCAGTTTCCGGGACAGCACTAACTATGGCTACACCTTC. Translated: CASSFRDSTNYGYTF.

The rearrangement links TRBV5-4 to TRBJ2-4, with TRBD2 identical over 8 bases. The CDR3 length is 16 residues. V dropped 4 bases and J dropped 1; count of bases not matched to a gene: 7. Per the germline V gene, CDR1 is SGHNT and CDR2 is YYREEE (reference sequence). The CDR3 region is CASSPGGGSAKNIQYF. In DNA form, the CDR3 reads TGTGCCAGCAGCCCGGGAGGGGGATCGGCCAAAAACATTCAGTACTTC.

The rearrangement uses TRBV29-1 and TRBJ1-1; D remains unclear. Germline V gene lookup returns CDR1 SQVTM and CDR2 ANQGSEA. There are 13 residues in the CDR3. V was pared by 5 bases and J by 0 bases, with 10 bases between. The CDR3: CSVKTSLNTEAFF. CDR3 DNA: TGCAGCGTTAAGACATCCTTGAACACTGAAGCTTTCTTT.

V is TRBV20-1 and J is TRBJ2-1; 9 bases agree with TRBD1. CDR3 length: 14 residues. Losses at the gene ends were 5 bases for V and 8 bases for J; bases not matched to a gene: 10. Germline lookup yields CDR1 DFQATT and CDR2 SNEGSKA (reference sequence). This CDR3 is CSAYPGTGFDEQFF. For the CDR3, the DNA is TGCAGTGCTTATCCCGGGACAGGGTTCGATGAGCAGTTCTTC.

This chain connects TRBV3-1 to TRBJ1-2; D gene unclear. This CDR3 region has 16 residues. Trimming removed 4 bases at V and 8 bases at J, with 23 bases between. Germline-derived CDR1 and CDR2 are LGHDT and YNNKEL (reference sequence). CDR3 in DNA: TGTGCCAGCAGCCTCAGCTTATTGGCAGGAGTGACGGGCTACACCTTC. It yields the protein CASSLSLLAGVTGYTF.

The rearrangement links TRBV9 to TRBJ2-7, with TRBD2 as a possible D gene (6 bases). Trimming shortened V by 3 bases and J by 0 bases, and 13 bases separated the two germline ends. This CDR3 region has 15 residues. Germline assignment: CDR1 SGDLS and CDR2 YYNGEE. Here the CDR3 reads CASSAGTGSSYEQYF. The CDR3 DNA reads as TGTGCCAGCAGCGCCGGGACTGGGAGCTCCTACGAGCAGTACTTC.

This chain connects TRBV7-9 to TRBJ2-2; D is uncertain. V was shortened by 5 bases and J by 2 bases, with 9 bases between the two germline ends. Per the germline V gene, CDR1 is SEHNR and CDR2 is FQNEAQ (reference sequence). There are 14 residues in the CDR3. This CDR3 is CASSTKTNTGELFF. The CDR3 nucleotides read TGTGCCAGCAGCACTAAGACAAACACCGGGGAGCTGTTTTTT.

The chain uses TRBV12-3 or TRBV12-4 and TRBJ1-2; D is ambiguous. The CDR3 is 16 amino acids. V was trimmed by 5 bases and J by 1 base, leaving 17 bases between them. The CDR3, as DNA: TGTGCCAGCAGTCTTACCCCGACGGACCTTAACTATGGCTACACCTTC. This translates into CASSLTPTDLNYGYTF.

V is TRBV5-5 and J is TRBJ2-5; TRBD2 aligns across 7 bases. Trimming at V came to 0 bases and at J to 3 bases, leaving 2 bases not matched to a gene. Germline CDR1 is SGHKS and CDR2 is YYEKEE (reference sequence). The CDR3 is 14 amino acids. The CDR3 region is CASSLVLAEETQYF. Written as DNA, the CDR3 is TGTGCCAGCAGCTTGGTCCTAGCGGAAGAGACCCAGTACTTC.

The chain uses TRBV2 and TRBJ2-3; D may be TRBD1 or TRBD2 (6 bases each). The germline CDR1 and CDR2 sequences are SNHLY and FYNNEI. The ends were cut back, 7 bases at V and 7 bases at J, with 21 bases in the middle. This CDR3 comprises 15 residues. The CDR3 spells CASMEEGHRVNTQYF. The CDR3 nucleotides are TGTGCCAGCATGGAGGAGGGACATCGCGTAAATACGCAGTATTTT. Using reference TRBV2 and TRBJ2-3 for the parts outside the CDR3, the full variable domain is EPEVTQTPSHQVTQMGQEVILRCVPISNHLYFYWYRQILGQKVEFLVSFYNNEISEKSEIFDDQFSVERPDGSNFTLKIRSTKLEDSAMYFCASMEEGHRVNTQYFGPGTRLTVL.

The chain has TRBV5-1 and TRBJ2-5, with D perhaps TRBD1 or TRBD2 (5 bases each). The CDR3 totals 16 residues. Germline CDR1 is SGHRS and CDR2 is YFSETQ. Trimming removed 3 bases from V and 5 bases from J, with 20 bases in between. The CDR3 region is CASSSLGAERWETQYF. The CDR3 DNA reads TGCGCCAGCAGCTCCCTCGGGGCGGAAAGGTGGGAGACCCAGTACTTC.

This rearrangement joins TRBV9 to TRBJ2-5, with 8 nucleotides matching TRBD2. This CDR3 contains 15 residues. CDR1 and CDR2 (germline): SGDLS, YYNGEE. The V segment lost 4 bases and the J segment 4 bases; nucleotides outside the gene matches: 9. The chain's CDR3 is CASSTQAGERETQYF. DNA for the CDR3: TGTGCCAGCAGCACCCAAGCGGGAGAGAGAGAGACCCAGTACTTC.

The chain is built from TRBV3-1 and TRBJ1-1, with 7 positions matching TRBD1. CDR3 length: 15 residues. Looked up from germline, CDR1 is LGHDT and CDR2 is YNNKEL (reference sequence). V dropped 1 base and J dropped 9; count of bases not matched to a gene: 11. In DNA form, the CDR3 reads TGTGCCAGCAGCCAAGGTACAGGGGAACGCAGGCAAGCTTTCTTT. Its translation is CASSQGTGERRQAFF.

The table lists this clonotype with a count of one. The J gene is TRBJ2-4, the V gene TRBV5-1; D gene ambiguous. CDR3 length: 15 residues. Germline CDR1 is SGHRS and CDR2 is YFSETQ. V lost 4 bases and J lost 4, with 15 bases in between. Written as DNA, the CDR3 is TGCGCCAGCAGCCAAGGTGGTACAGCAAAAAACATTCAGTACTTC. Translated: CASSQGGTAKNIQYF.

This chain joins TRBV6-5 and TRBJ1-2, with 7 nucleotides matching TRBD1. The germline CDR1 and CDR2 sequences are MNHEY and SVGAGI. V was clipped by 6 bases and J by 0 bases; unmatched bases: 7. The CDR3 runs to 15 residues. This chain's CDR3 is CASSRQGSANYGYTF. The CDR3 DNA sequence: TGTGCCAGCAGCAGACAGGGTTCAGCTAACTATGGCTACACCTTC.

The chain combines TRBV15 with TRBJ1-4, with 7 bases lining up with TRBD1. The V gene end was trimmed by 4 bases and the J gene end by 8 bases; junction bases not matched to a gene: 13. The CDR3 totals 16 residues. Germline V lookup: CDR1 LNHNV, CDR2 YYDKDF (reference sequence). The DNA for the CDR3 is TGTGCCACCAGCAAGAAACCGGGACAGATTGGGGAAAAACTGTTTTTT. This gives the protein CATSKKPGQIGEKLFF.

This clonotype was picked up one time. This chain links TRBV30 with TRBJ2-7; the D is unclear. This CDR3 contains 13 residues. The germline V gene encodes CDR1 GTSNPN and CDR2 SVGIG (reference sequence). V lost 3 bases and J 7 bases, leaving 16 bases between the germline ends. CDR3 in amino acids: CAWSQTSKLEQYF. DNA of the CDR3: TGTGCCTGGAGCCAAACCTCCAAGTTGGAGCAGTACTTC.